This T cell receptor beta chain was retrieved from a study of blood T cell repertoires in COVID-19 (dated by TCRdb to about 2020). For context, the study as a whole: Samples from collaborators originated in the United States, Italy and Spain and spanned both the acute and convalescent phases of COVID-19. The material from the prospective study consisted of cDNA or gDNA derived from T cells, B-cell-depleted T cells, or PBMCs. The dataset comprised deeply sampled blood TCRbeta repertoires from subjects exposed to, actively infected with, or recovered from COVID-19. The repertoires were released in a freely available public database intended as a resource for research on the immune response to SARS-CoV-2. The samples were drawn from the first 160 participants of the ongoing ImmuneRACE study and from 1,200 or so subjects provided by 6 global collaborators. Nearly every sample came with metadata listing a de-identified subject ID, COVID-19 status, age in years and sex. Where available, HLA class I and class II types were taken from metadata supplied by the sample provider and were not determined by assay-based typing.

The study at large found these results: Clinical and demographic metadata were provided uncurated, with the amount varying by source and participant.

This clone appeared a few times. Its antigen is currently not known. Qualities for individual bases were not recorded, and no much larger clone is one base off. V was cut back by 2 bases and J by 4 bases, leaving a gap of 20 bases between them. The CDR3 measures 17 amino acids from cysteine to phenylalanine. Only the CDR3 DNA is retained, 51 bases long and in frame from the first base. CDR1 and CDR2, per the germline V gene, are LGHNT and FRNRAP. The immunoSEQ Assay, a bias-controlled multiplex PCR, was used to amplify TCRbeta CDR3 regions from genomic DNA. On the authors' methods: Within the assay, amplification of reference gene primers was used to estimate how many nucleated cells each sample contained. To quantify the absolute abundance of each unique TCRbeta CDR3 rearrangement, sequence reads were collapsed and filtered. For each sample, productive Simpson clonality was calculated by taking the square root of Simpson's diversity index across productive rearrangements. Entries here come from immuneACCESS through TCRdb and include only in-frame sequences with V and J called. Some clones fail to appear in such tables; in the studies checked, an unresolved V gene covers under half of the shortfall, and the cause of the remainder is unknown. V and J calls and clone size come straight from that table; D and trimming were deduced from the DNA. The sample yields about 200,000 clones; 75% to 90% were counted once. About 6.3% of the sample rests with the top ten.

Another Seattle source contributed samples from volunteer blood donors who had recovered from COVID-19. The collaborating institutions used their own protocols to collect whole blood in K2EDTA tubes. Collaborator samples were shipped for TCRbeta analysis as frozen whole blood, isolated PBMCs, or DNA extracted from either sample type. This TCR was recovered from a man aged 60-69 years who had recovered from COVID-19. Input material: peripheral blood. Recombination connected TRBV12-5 to TRBJ1-2; matching of 6 bases hints at TRBD1 as the D gene. The CDR3 region has the sequence CASGLILFGQSSYGYTF. The DNA sequence follows: TGTGCTAGTGGTTTGATCCTTTTTGGACAGTCCTCCTATGGCTACACCTTC.